The T cell receptor beta chain under discussion was sequenced for a study of human T cells and chemical hapten exposure. At the level of the study: Diagnoses of alopecia areata, totalis or universalis occurred in mostly female patients.

MiXCR was run by TCRdb on the RACE reads, yielding one entry per CDR3 protein. The data contain some 330,000 distinct CDR3 sequences, around 5.5% of them singletons. Germline V gene sequence: CDR1 SGHRS, CDR2 YFSETQ. The CDR3 sequence is 16 residues long. V lost 1 base, J lost 5 bases, and 7 bases stayed unmatched. Findings and caveats of the study: TCRs above 1 in 1000 frequency stayed constant with DPC sensitization.

Regarding time point: pre-sensitization, week 0. The sample's treatment: therapeutic diphenylcyclopropenone sensitization with weekly scalp DPC. Note on this clonotype: Antigen specificity is unknown.

Material: whole blood, obtained in connection with sensitization to the hapten diphenylcyclopropenone (DPC). The TCR was taken from a woman aged 18-29 years with alopecia areata. Some clones in this sample may be carry-over from other donors' samples. The chain links TRBV5-1 to TRBJ2-1; 9 positions agree with TRBD2. CDR3 nucleotides: TGCGCCAGCAGCTTGCAGCGACTAGCGGCTGACAATGAGCAGTTCTTC. Encoded protein: CASSLQRLAADNEQFF.